The clone carrying this T cell receptor (beta chain) has just a few counts. This specimen belongs to a study of blood T cell repertoires in COVID-19. Study-wide context: Samples taken during acute and convalescent COVID-19 were collected in the United States, Italy and Spain. T cells, B-cell-depleted T cells, or PBMCs provided the cDNA or gDNA that served as material.

The V gene's germline CDR1 is DFQATT and CDR2 SNEGSKA (reference sequence). The germline V and J ends were trimmed by 3 bases and 7 bases, with 12 bases remaining between them. This CDR3 has 13 amino acids. Per the original data handling: Amplified reference gene primers provided the basis for estimating nucleated cell counts. TCRdb's table, derived via immunoSEQ multiplex PCR, lists solely in-frame clones and lacks some. That table supplies the V and J calls and clone size; D and trimming were determined from the DNA. The table has 180,000 or so clones, more than 85% seen once. The TCR originated in a man younger than 30 with acute or convalescent COVID-19. Sample: peripheral blood. The rearrangement joins TRBV20-1 to TRBJ1-4; D is unresolved. CDR3 protein: CSASLPGSEKLFF. Here the CDR3 DNA reads TGCAGTGCTAGTCTGCCCGGGAGTGAAAAACTGTTTTTT.